The TCR beta chain under discussion was sequenced for a study of Graves' ophthalmopathy and Graves' hyperthyroidism. Notes on the study in general: The study's model predicted ophthalmopathy progression at over 55% sensitivity and 72.22% specificity.

This clonotype was counted many times. The target antigen is unknown. The V gene end was trimmed by 4 bases and the J gene end by 7 bases; junction bases not matched to a gene: 3. The CDR3 covers 14 residues. Germline-derived CDR1 and CDR2 are SNHLY and FYNNEI. From RNA, the CDR3 regions of TCR beta chains were amplified and sequenced. The first round was an RT-PCR with HTBI primers, and the second round was a multiplex PCR. TCRdb used MiXCR to reprocess the multiplex PCR reads, holding one entry per CDR3 protein. The table has more than 1,000,000 distinct CDR3 sequences, about 38% seen once. Ages of hyperthyroidism patients ran from 18 to 65, and their diagnoses were new, under 2 months' duration. Excluded were patients with other autoimmune diseases, uncontrolled infections, pregnancy or lactation.

This sequence joins TRBV2 and TRBJ2-7, with 14 bases fitting TRBD2. The TCR sequence derives from an adult man with Graves' hyperthyroidism. The specimen sequenced was peripheral blood or thyroid tissue (not recorded which). In nucleotides, the CDR3 is TGTGCCAGCAGTGGAGGGACTAGCGGGAGTGAGCAGTACTTC. It codes for CASSGGTSGSEQYF.